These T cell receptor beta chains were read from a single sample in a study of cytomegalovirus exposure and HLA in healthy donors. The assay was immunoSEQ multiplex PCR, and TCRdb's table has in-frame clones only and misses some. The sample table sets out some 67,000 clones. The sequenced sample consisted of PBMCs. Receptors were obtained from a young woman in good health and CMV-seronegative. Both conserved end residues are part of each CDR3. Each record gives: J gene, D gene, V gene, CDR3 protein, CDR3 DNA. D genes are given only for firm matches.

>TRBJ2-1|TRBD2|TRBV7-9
CASSLGTSGREDEQFF
TGTGCCAGCAGCTTAGGGACTAGCGGGAGGGAGGATGAGCAGTTCTTC
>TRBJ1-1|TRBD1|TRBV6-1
CASSVDRGDTEAFF
TGTGCCAGCAGTGTAGACAGGGGTGACACTGAAGCTTTCTTT
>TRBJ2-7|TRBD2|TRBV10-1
CASNQREWDEQYF
TGCGCCAGTAACCAGCGGGAGTGGGACGAGCAGTACTTC
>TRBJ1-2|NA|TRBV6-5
CASSPGTLDGYTF
TGTGCCAGCAGCCCCGGGACATTAGATGGCTACACCTTC
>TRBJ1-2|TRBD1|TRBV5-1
CASSSQGQGGYGYTF
TGCGCCAGCAGCTCCCAGGGACAGGGAGGCTATGGCTACACCTTC
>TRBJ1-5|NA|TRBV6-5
CASSPGLNQPQHF
TGTGCCAGCAGTCCGGGACTAAATCAGCCCCAGCATTTT
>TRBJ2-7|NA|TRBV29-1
CSVEAGVGLSEQYF
TGCAGCGTTGAAGCGGGAGTGGGCCTCTCCGAGCAGTACTTC
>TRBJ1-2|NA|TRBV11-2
CASSPVGGGYGYTF
TGTGCCAGCAGCCCAGTGGGGGGGGGCTATGGCTACACCTTC
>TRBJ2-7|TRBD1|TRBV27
CASSTDGTALPLRQYF
TGTGCCAGCAGCACAGATGGGACAGCTCTCCCCCTAAGGCAGTACTTC
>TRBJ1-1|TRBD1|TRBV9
CASSVEGANTEAFF
TGTGCCAGCAGCGTAGAGGGGGCGAACACTGAAGCTTTCTTT
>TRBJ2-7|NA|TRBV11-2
CASSFRTLTPSYEQYF
TGTGCCAGCAGCTTCAGGACACTTACCCCATCCTACGAGCAGTACTTC
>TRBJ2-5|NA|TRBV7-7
CASSLWAGEETQYF
TGTGCTAGCAGCTTATGGGCAGGGGAAGAGACCCAGTACTTC
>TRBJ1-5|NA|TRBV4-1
CASSQFEGLLHF
TGCGCCAGCAGCCAATTTGAGGGACTGTTGCATTTT
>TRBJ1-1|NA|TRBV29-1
CSGRTEMNTEAFF
TGCAGCGGAAGGACAGAGATGAACACTGAAGCTTTCTTT
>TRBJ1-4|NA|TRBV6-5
CASSLTIGTPIEKLFF
TGTGCCAGCAGTTTAACGATCGGGACACCCATTGAAAAACTGTTTTTT
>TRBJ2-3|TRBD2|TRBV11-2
CASIAGGADTQYF
TGTGCCAGCATAGCGGGGGGTGCAGATACGCAGTATTTT
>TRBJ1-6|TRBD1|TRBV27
CASSFLDRGPRSPLPF
TGTGCCAGCAGTTTTCTGGACAGGGGGCCAAGATCACCCCTCCCCTTT
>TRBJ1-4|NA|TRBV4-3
CASSQEGGTANEKLFF
TGCGCCAGCAGCCAGGAGGGAGGGACGGCTAATGAAAAACTGTTTTTT
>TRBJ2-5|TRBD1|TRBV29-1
CSVVRGSGGGETQYF
TGCAGCGTTGTCAGGGGGAGCGGTGGTGGAGAGACCCAGTACTTC
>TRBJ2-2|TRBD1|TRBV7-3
CASSSIQGDMGTGELFF
TGTGCCAGCAGCTCGATACAGGGGGATATGGGCACCGGGGAGCTGTTTTTT
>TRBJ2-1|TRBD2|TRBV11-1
CASSLGRTSNEQFF
TGTGCCAGCAGCTTAGGGCGGACTAGCAATGAGCAGTTCTTC
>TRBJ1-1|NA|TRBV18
CASSPSPGGGEAFF
TGTGCCAGCTCACCCTCACCCGGAGGAGGGGAAGCTTTCTTT
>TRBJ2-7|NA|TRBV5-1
CASRDNSYEQYF
TGCGCCAGCCGGGACAACTCCTACGAGCAGTACTTC
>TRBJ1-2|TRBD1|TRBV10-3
CAISPGQDYYGYTF
TGTGCCATCAGTCCGGGACAGGATTACTATGGCTACACCTTC
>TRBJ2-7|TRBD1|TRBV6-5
CASSYLGTGLLYEQYF
TGTGCCAGCAGTTACCTAGGGACAGGATTACTCTACGAGCAGTACTTC
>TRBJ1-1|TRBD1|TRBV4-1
CASSQESGQGMNTEAFF
TGCGCCAGCAGCCAAGAAAGCGGACAGGGGATGAACACTGAAGCTTTCTTT
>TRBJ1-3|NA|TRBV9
CASSGRLSGNTIYF
TGTGCCAGCAGCGGCAGGCTCTCTGGAAACACCATATATTTT
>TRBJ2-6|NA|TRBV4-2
CASSQAGGLEANVLTF
TGTGCCAGCAGCCAGGCAGGAGGCCTGGAGGCCAACGTCCTGACTTTC
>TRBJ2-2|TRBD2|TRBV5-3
CARTRRGLAANTGELFF
TGTGCCAGAACTCGAAGAGGACTAGCGGCTAACACCGGGGAGCTGTTTTTT
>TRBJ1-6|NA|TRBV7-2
CASSLMRYNSPLHF
TGTGCCAGCAGCTTAATGAGGTATAATTCACCCCTCCACTTT
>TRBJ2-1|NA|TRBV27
CASSPYKGVYNEQFF
TGTGCCAGCTCCCCCTACAAGGGGGTATACAATGAGCAGTTCTTC
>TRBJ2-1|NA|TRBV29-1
CSVGPTYNEQFF
TGCAGCGTTGGTCCGACATACAATGAGCAGTTCTTC
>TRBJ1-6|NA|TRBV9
CASSVNDRNSPLHF
TGTGCCAGCAGCGTAAATGACAGAAATTCACCCCTCCACTTT
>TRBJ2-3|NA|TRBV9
CASSGGLSDTDTQYF
TGTGCCAGCAGCGGGGGACTTTCGGACACAGATACGCAGTATTTT
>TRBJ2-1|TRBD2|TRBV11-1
CASSISGGRYNEQFF
TGTGCCAGCAGCATTAGCGGGGGGCGGTACAATGAGCAGTTCTTC
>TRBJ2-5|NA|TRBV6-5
CASSYVPGSGEYF
TGTGCCAGCAGCTATGTCCCGGGGAGTGGAGAGTACTTC
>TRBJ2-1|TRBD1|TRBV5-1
CASSPGQGRVEQFF
TGCGCCAGCAGCCCAGGACAGGGGAGGGTAGAGCAGTTCTTC
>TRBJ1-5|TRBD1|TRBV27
CASRPGQGNQPQHF
TGTGCCAGTCGACCGGGACAGGGCAATCAGCCCCAGCATTTT
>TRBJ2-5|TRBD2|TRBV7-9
CASSTGLARETQYF
TGTGCCAGCAGCACCGGACTAGCGCGGGAGACCCAGTACTTC
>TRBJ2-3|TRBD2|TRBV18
CASSRTLAVRTDTQYF
TGTGCCAGCTCGCGAACCCTAGCGGTCCGCACAGATACGCAGTATTTT
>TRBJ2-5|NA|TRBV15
CATSRDRGTQYF
TGTGCCACCAGCAGAGATCGGGGGACCCAGTACTTC
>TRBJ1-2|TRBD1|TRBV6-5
CATRKQGYGYTF
TGTGCCACCCGTAAACAGGGGTATGGCTACACCTTC
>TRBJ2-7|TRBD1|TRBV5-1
CASSWSTGQGSYEQYF
TGCGCCAGCAGCTGGAGTACTGGACAGGGTAGCTACGAGCAGTACTTC
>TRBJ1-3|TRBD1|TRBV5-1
CASSSTGTAGNTIYF
TGCGCCAGCAGCTCTACCGGGACAGCTGGAAACACCATATATTTT
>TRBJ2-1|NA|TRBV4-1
CASSHYYNEQFF
TGCGCCAGCAGCCACTACTACAATGAGCAGTTCTTC
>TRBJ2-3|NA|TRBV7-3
CASSPQGQFTDTQYF
TGTGCCAGCAGCCCCCAAGGACAGTTCACAGATACGCAGTATTTT
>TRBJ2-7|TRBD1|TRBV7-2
CASSSDITGTGREQYF
TGTGCCAGCAGCTCTGACATAACCGGGACAGGGAGAGAGCAGTACTTC
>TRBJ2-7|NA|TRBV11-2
CASSSYEQYF
TGTGCCAGCAGCTCGTACGAGCAGTACTTC